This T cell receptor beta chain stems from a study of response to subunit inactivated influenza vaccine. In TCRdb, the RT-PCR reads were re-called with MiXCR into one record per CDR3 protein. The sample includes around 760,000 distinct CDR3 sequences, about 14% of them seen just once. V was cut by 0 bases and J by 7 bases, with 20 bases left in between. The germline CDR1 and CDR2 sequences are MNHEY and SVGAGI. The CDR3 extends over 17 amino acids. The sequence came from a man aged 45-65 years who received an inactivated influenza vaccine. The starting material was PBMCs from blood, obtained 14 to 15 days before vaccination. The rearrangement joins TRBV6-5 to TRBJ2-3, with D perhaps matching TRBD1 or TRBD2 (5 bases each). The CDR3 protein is CASSYSSPNSGTNTQYF. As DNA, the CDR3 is TGTGCCAGCAGTTACTCGAGTCCAAACTCGGGGACGAATACGCAGTATTTT.